This T cell receptor (beta chain) was sequenced during a study of beta chain features in type 1 diabetes. Since all of the isolated RNA was reverse transcribed, expressed TCRB transcripts were what got sequenced. Profiled with immunoSEQ multiplex PCR; TCRdb holds only in-frame clones, not every one. The table shows 450,000 to 550,000 clones, with roughly 31% occurring only once. The ends were cut back, 3 bases at V and 7 bases at J, with 16 bases in the middle. This CDR3 has 14 amino acids. CDR1 is GTSNPN and CDR2 is SVGIG in the germline V gene (reference sequence). Sequencing was performed on naive CD4+ T cells from blood. V is TRBV30 and J is TRBJ1-5, with D tentatively TRBD1 (5 bases). The sequence was collected from a man aged 18 to 29 in good health. CDR3: CAWRSGRPEQPQHF. CDR3 nucleotides: TGTGCCTGGAGGTCGGGACGGCCCGAACAGCCCCAGCATTTT. Full variable domain (missing parts from reference TRBV30 and TRBJ1-5): SQTIHQWPATLVQPVGSPLSLECTVEGTSNPNLYWYRQAAGRGLQLLFYSVGIGQISSEVPQNLSASRPQDRQFILSSKKLLLSDSGFYLCAWRSGRPEQPQHFGDGTRLSIL.